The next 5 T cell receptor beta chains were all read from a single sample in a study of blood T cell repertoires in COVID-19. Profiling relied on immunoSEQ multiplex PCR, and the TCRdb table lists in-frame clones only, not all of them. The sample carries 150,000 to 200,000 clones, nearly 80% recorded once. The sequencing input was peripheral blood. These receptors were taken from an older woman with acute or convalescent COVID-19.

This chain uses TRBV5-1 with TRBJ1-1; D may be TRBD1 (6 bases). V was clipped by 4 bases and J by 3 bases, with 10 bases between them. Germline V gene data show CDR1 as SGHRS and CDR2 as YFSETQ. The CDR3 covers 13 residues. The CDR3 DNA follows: TGCGCCAGCAGCGAAGGACAGTACACTGAAGCTTTCTTT. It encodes CASSEGQYTEAFF.

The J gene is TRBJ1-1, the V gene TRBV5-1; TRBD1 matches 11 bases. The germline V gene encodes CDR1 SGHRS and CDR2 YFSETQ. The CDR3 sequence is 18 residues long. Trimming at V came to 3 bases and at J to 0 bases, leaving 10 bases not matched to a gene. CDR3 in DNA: TGCGCCAGCAGCTCAAGGGGGACAGGGGGTACTATGAACACTGAAGCTTTCTTT. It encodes CASSSRGTGGTMNTEAFF.

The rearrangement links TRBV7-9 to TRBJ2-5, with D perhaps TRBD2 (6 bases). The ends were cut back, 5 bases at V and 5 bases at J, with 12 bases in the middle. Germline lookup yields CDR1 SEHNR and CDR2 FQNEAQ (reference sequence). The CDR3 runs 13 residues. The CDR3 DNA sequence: TGTGCCAGCAGCCTTAGGGGAGGCGAGACCCAGTACTTC. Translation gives CASSLRGGETQYF.

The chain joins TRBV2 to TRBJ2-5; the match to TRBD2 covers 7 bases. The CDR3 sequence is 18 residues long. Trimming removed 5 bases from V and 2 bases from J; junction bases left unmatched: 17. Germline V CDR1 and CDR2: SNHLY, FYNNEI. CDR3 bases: TGTGCCAGCAGTAGGAGGGACTACGAGAGTCCCGGTCAAGAGACCCAGTACTTC. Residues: CASSRRDYESPGQETQYF.

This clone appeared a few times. The CDR3 reads CAISAGITYEQYF. The CDR3 DNA follows: TGTGCCATCAGTGCGGGAATTACCTACGAGCAGTACTTC. The V call is TRBV10-3, the J call TRBJ2-7; D is possibly TRBD2 (5 bases). CDR1 ENHRY and CDR2 SYGVKD come from the germline V gene. This CDR3 contains 13 residues. V was clipped by 4 bases and J by 2 bases, with 9 bases between them.